A selection of T cell receptor beta chains follows, all from one sample in a study of neurological immune-mediated disorders. In TCRdb, the 5' RACE reads were re-called with MiXCR into one record per CDR3 protein. The table has about 65,000 distinct CDR3 sequences, approximately 3.7% seen once. Specimen: PBMCs. These receptors came from a man between 45 and 60 years old with multiple sclerosis. Each CDR3 is given with its conserved first and last residue. D genes are given only for firm matches. Some rows mark clone size as missing; the rest say once, few, many or name a class of expanded clone.

abundance	v_gene	j_gene	d_gene	CDR3aa	CDR3nt
many	TRBV18	TRBJ2-3	.	CASSPDSTDTQYF	TGTGCCAGCTCACCAGACTCCACAGATACGCAGTATTTT
few	TRBV28	TRBJ2-5	.	CASSPGQPETQYF	TGTGCCAGCAGCCCAGGACAGCCGGAGACCCAGTACTTC
many	TRBV12-3/TRBV12-4	TRBJ2-3	.	CASSFLGTDTQYF	TGTGCCAGCAGTTTTTTGGGCACAGATACGCAGTATTTT
many	TRBV20-1	TRBJ2-1	TRBD2	CSARESGGVSYNEQFF	TGCAGTGCTAGAGAAAGCGGGGGTGTCTCCTACAATGAGCAGTTCTTC
many	TRBV5-1	TRBJ2-7	TRBD1	CASSSTGTGTYEQYF	TGCGCCAGCAGCTCTACAGGGACAGGGACCTACGAGCAGTACTTC
many	TRBV5-1	TRBJ2-3	.	CASSLGLPPRTDTQYF	TGCGCCAGCAGCTTGGGACTCCCGCCGCGCACAGATACGCAGTATTTT
many	TRBV9	TRBJ1-2	TRBD1	CASSVELGQDTYGYTF	TGTGCCAGCAGCGTAGAGCTGGGACAGGACACCTATGGCTACACCTTC
many	TRBV9	TRBJ2-6	.	CASSVSPGSGANVLTF	TGTGCCAGCAGCGTATCCCCGGGCTCTGGGGCCAACGTCCTGACTTTC
many	TRBV6-5	TRBJ2-3	.	CASSYSAGTDTQYF	TGTGCCAGCAGTTACTCAGCTGGCACAGATACGCAGTATTTT
many	TRBV20-1	TRBJ2-3	TRBD2	CSARDLTSGGQTDTQYF	TGCAGTGCTAGAGACCTGACTAGCGGGGGGCAAACAGATACGCAGTATTTT
many	TRBV5-6	TRBJ1-2	.	CASRKLGPPNYGYTF	TGTGCCAGCAGGAAACTCGGACCTCCTAACTATGGCTACACCTTC
many	TRBV5-1	TRBJ2-4	.	CASSSPDRGKNIQYF	TGCGCCAGCAGCTCCCCGGACAGAGGCAAAAACATTCAGTACTTC
few	TRBV20-1	TRBJ1-1	.	CSGSRSPTEAFF	TGCAGTGGTTCACGTTCCCCCACTGAAGCTTTCTTT
many	TRBV4-1	TRBJ1-5	.	CASSQDRGNQPQHF	TGCGCCAGCAGCCAAGATAGGGGAAATCAGCCCCAGCATTTT
many	TRBV12-3/TRBV12-4	TRBJ2-1	TRBD2	CASRGLAGNNEQFF	TGTGCCAGCAGGGGGCTAGCGGGGAACAATGAGCAGTTCTTC
many	TRBV15	TRBJ1-5	TRBD1	CATRAQGRSADQPQNF	TGTGCCACCAGAGCACAGGGGCGGAGCGCGGATCAGCCCCAGAATTTT
few	TRBV4-3	TRBJ1-2	.	CASSQDQQNYGYTF	TGCGCCAGCAGCCAAGACCAACAGAACTATGGCTACACCTTC
few	TRBV10-1	TRBJ2-3	.	CASSDGLDTQYF	TGCGCCAGCAGTGACGGGCTTGATACGCAGTATTTT
many	TRBV3-1	TRBJ1-1	.	CASSQARWGEAFF	TGTGCCAGCAGCCAAGCACGTTGGGGGGAAGCTTTCTTT
few	TRBV7-2	TRBJ2-7	.	CASSLGSGRVYEQYF	TGTGCCAGCAGCTTAGGTTCTGGCAGGGTCTACGAGCAGTACTTC
many	TRBV20-1	TRBJ2-1	.	CSARDPRVHEQFF	TGCAGTGCCCGGGACCCCCGGGTCCATGAGCAGTTCTTC
.	TRBV4-2	TRBJ2-2	.	CASSQGPGTGELFF	TGTGCCAGCAGCCAAGGTCCCGGCACCGGGGAGCTGTTTTTT
many	TRBV10-3	TRBJ2-5	.	CAIRSSGDEETQYF	TGTGCCATCAGAAGTAGCGGAGACGAAGAGACCCAGTACTTC
many	TRBV5-5	TRBJ2-1	TRBD2	CASSLLAGEPINEQFF	TGTGCCAGCAGCTTGCTAGCGGGGGAACCTATCAATGAGCAGTTCTTC
.	TRBV5-1	TRBJ2-1	TRBD2	CASSLVGSGGAYNEQFF	TGCGCCAGCAGCTTGGTGGGTAGCGGGGGTGCTTACAATGAGCAGTTCTTC
many	TRBV6-2/TRBV6-3	TRBJ2-3	.	CASSPLGVYTDTQYF	TGTGCCAGCAGCCCCTTGGGGGTGTACACAGATACGCAGTATTTT
many	TRBV6-5	TRBJ1-4	TRBD1	CASGRQGNEKLFF	TGTGCCAGCGGCAGACAGGGTAATGAAAAACTGTTTTTT
many	TRBV11-2	TRBJ1-3	TRBD1	CASRPIRQGARNTIYF	TGTGCCAGCAGACCTATTCGACAGGGGGCCAGAAACACCATATATTTT
few	TRBV7-9	TRBJ2-4	.	CASSLAGAKNIQYF	TGTGCCAGCAGCTTAGCGGGAGCCAAAAACATTCAGTACTTC
many	TRBV5-1	TRBJ1-6	TRBD1	CASSWGQGRALHF	TGCGCCAGCAGCTGGGGACAGGGTCGGGCCCTCCACTTT
many	TRBV7-2	TRBJ2-1	.	CASRIINEQFF	TGTGCCAGCCGGATAATCAATGAGCAGTTCTTC
many	TRBV5-1	TRBJ2-4	TRBD1	CASSLDGQGALGRESF	TGCGCCAGCAGCTTGGATGGACAGGGGGCATTAGGTCGGGAGAGCTTC
many	TRBV4-3	TRBJ2-2	TRBD2	CASSQEYGGAAGELFF	TGCGCCAGCAGCCAAGAATACGGGGGGGCCGCCGGGGAGCTGTTTTTT
many	TRBV5-1	TRBJ2-2	TRBD1	CASSWLTGADTGELFF	TGCGCCAGCAGCTGGTTGACAGGGGCCGACACCGGGGAGCTGTTTTTT
few	TRBV27	TRBJ1-6	TRBD1	CASSVVGQGNSPLHF	TGTGCCAGTAGTGTGGTCGGACAGGGTAATTCACCCCTCCACTTT
many	TRBV6-5	TRBJ2-3	.	CASRPPRGTDTQYF	TGTGCCAGCAGGCCCCCGCGGGGCACAGATACGCAGTATTTT
many	TRBV27	TRBJ2-4	TRBD1	CASSRTGGTKNIQYF	TGTGCCAGCAGTAGGACAGGGGGCACCAAAAACATTCAGTACTTC